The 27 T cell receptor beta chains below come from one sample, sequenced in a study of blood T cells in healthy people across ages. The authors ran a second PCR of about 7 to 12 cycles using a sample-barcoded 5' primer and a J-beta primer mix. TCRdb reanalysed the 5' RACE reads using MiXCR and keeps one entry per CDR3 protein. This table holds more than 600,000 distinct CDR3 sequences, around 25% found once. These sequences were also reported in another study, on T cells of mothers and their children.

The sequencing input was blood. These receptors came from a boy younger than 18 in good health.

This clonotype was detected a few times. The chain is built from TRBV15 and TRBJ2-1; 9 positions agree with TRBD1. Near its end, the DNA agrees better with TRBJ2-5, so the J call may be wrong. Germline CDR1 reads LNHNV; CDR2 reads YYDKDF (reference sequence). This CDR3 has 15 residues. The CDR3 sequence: CATSRFKQGAETQYF. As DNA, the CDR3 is TGTGCCACCAGCAGATTTAAACAGGGGGCCGAGACCCAGTACTTC.

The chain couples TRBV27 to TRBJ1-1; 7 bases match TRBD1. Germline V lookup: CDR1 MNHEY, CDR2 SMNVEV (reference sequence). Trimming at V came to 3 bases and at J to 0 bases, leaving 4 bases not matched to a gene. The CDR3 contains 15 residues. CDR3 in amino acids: CASSFGTVMNTEAFF. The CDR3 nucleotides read TGTGCCAGCAGTTTCGGGACAGTTATGAACACTGAAGCTTTCTTT.

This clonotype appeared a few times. The CDR3 DNA follows: TGTGCCAGCAGCTTAGCCCTTGGACAGGACAATCAGCCCCAGCATTTT. Translated, it gives CASSLALGQDNQPQHF. V gene TRBV7-9 combines with J gene TRBJ1-5; 7 bases map to TRBD1. This CDR3 region has 16 residues. With V trimmed by 0 bases and J by 3 bases, 5 bases remained unmatched. Per germline, CDR1 SEHNR and CDR2 FQNEAQ (reference sequence).

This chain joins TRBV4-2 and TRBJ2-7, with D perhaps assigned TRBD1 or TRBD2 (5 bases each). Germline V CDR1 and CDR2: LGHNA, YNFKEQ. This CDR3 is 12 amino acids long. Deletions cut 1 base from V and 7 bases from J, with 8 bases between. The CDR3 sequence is CASSQGWGEQYF. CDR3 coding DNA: TGTGCCAGCAGCCAAGGTTGGGGGGAGCAGTACTTC.

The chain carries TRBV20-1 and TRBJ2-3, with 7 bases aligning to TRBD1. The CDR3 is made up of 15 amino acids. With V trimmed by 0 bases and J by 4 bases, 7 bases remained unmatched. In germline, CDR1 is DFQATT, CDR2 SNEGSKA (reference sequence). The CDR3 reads CSARDDRVAADTQYF. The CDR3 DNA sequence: TGCAGTGCTAGAGACGACAGGGTTGCGGCAGATACGCAGTATTTT.

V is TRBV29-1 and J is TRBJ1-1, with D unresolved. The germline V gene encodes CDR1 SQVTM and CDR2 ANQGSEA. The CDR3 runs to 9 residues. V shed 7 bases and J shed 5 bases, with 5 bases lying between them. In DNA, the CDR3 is TGCAGCGCATCAACTGAAGCTTTCTTT. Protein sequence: CSASTEAFF. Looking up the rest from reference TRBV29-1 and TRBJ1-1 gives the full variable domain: SAVISQKPSRDICQRGTSLTIQCQVDSQVTMMFWYRQQPGQSLTLIATANQGSEATYESGFVIDKFPISRPNLTFSTLTVSNMSPEDSSIYLCSASTEAFFGQGTRLTVV.

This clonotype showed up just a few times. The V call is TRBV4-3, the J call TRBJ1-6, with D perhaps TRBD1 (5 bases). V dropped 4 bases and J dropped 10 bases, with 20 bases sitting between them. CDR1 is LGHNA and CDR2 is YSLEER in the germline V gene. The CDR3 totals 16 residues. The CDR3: CASSPTLTEGRSPLHF. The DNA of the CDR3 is TGCGCCAGCAGCCCGACCCTGACAGAGGGACGGTCACCCCTCCACTTT.

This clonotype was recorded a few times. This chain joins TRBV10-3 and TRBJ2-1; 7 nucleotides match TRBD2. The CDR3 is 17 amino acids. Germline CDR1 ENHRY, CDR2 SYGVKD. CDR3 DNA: TGTGCTTCTGCGCGTAGCCGAGGGCGGGAGTCTAACAATGAGCAGTTCTTC. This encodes CASARSRGRESNNEQFF.

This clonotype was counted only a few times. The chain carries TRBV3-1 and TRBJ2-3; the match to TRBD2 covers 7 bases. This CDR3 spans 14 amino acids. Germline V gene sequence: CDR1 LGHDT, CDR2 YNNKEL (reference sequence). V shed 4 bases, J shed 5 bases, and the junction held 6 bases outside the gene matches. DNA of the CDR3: TGTGCCAGCAGCCTTAGCGGGTCTGTAGATACGCAGTATTTT. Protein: CASSLSGSVDTQYF.

CDR3 sequence: CASSAGGESVNIQYF. The CDR3 DNA reads TGTGCCAGCAGCGCTGGGGGGGAGAGTGTGAACATTCAGTACTTC. The chain combines TRBV9 with TRBJ2-4, with 7 bases fitting TRBD2. CDR3 length: 15 amino acids. With 3 bases clipped from V and 7 bases from J, the junction kept 10 bases outside the gene matches. The germline V gene has CDR1 SGDLS and CDR2 YYNGEE.

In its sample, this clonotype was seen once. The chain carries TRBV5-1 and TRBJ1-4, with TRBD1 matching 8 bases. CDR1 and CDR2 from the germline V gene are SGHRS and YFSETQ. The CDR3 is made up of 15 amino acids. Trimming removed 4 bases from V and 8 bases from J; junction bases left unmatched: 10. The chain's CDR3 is CASSGMGQVLEKLFF. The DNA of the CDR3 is TGCGCCAGCAGCGGTATGGGACAGGTCCTGGAAAAACTGTTTTTT.

The CDR3 DNA follows: TGTGCCAGCAGTTTCCTGGACGGAACCTCCCAAGAGACCCAGTACTTC. Protein product: CASSFLDGTSQETQYF. This sequence joins TRBV28 and TRBJ2-5; D remains unclear. The V and J ends lost 3 bases and 1 base respectively, with 15 bases between them. CDR1 is MDHEN and CDR2 is SYDVKM in the germline V gene. This CDR3 has 16 residues.

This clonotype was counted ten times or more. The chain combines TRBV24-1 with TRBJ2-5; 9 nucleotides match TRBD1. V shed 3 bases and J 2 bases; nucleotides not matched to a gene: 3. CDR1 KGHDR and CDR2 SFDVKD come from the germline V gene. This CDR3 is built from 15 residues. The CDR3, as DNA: TGTGCCACCAGTGATCCCGGGACAGGGCAAGAGACCCAGTACTTC. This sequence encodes CATSDPGTGQETQYF.

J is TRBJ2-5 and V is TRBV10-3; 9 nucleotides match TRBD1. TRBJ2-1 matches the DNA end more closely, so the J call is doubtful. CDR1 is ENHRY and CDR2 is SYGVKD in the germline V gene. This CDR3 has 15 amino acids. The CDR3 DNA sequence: TGTGCCATCAGTTATCCGGGACAGGGTGAGAATGAGCAGTTCTTC. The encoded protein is CAISYPGQGENEQFF.

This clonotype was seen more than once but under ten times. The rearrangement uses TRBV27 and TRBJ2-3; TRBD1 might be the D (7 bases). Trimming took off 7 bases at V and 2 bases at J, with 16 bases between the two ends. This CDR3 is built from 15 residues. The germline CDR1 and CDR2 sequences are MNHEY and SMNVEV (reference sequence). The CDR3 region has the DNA TGTGCCAGCATCCCAGGAGGGGGCCCCACAGATACGCAGTATTTT. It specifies CASIPGGGPTDTQYF.

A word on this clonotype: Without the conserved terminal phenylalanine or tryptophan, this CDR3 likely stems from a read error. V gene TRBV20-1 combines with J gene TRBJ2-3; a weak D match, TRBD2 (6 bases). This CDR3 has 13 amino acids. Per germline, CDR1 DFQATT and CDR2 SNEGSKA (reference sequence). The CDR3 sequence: CSWIGGNTDTQYL. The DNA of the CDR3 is TGCAGCTGGATCGGGGGAAACACAGATACGCAGTATCTT.

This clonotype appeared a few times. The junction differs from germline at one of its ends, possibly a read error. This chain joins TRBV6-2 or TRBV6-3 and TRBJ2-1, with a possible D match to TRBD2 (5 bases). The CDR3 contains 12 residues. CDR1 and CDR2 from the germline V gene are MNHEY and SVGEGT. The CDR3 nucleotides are TGTGCCAGCAGTTACTCGATTAGGACTGCGCAGTTC. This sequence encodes CASSYSIRTAQF.

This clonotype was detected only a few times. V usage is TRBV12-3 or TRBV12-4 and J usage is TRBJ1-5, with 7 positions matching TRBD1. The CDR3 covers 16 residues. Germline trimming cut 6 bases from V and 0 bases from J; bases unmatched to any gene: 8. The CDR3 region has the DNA TGTGCCAGCAGGACGGGACAGTCCTATAGCAATCAGCCCCAGCATTTT. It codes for CASRTGQSYSNQPQHF.

The CDR3 region has the DNA TGTGCCAGCAGCTTAAGTGGGACAGAAGTCGCCTACGAGCAGTACTTC. It is translated as CASSLSGTEVAYEQYF. The chain combines TRBV7-9 with TRBJ2-5, with 7 bases aligning to TRBD1. TRBJ2-7 matches the DNA end more closely, so the J call is doubtful. This CDR3 contains 16 residues. CDR1 and CDR2 from the germline V gene are SEHNR and FQNEAQ (reference sequence).

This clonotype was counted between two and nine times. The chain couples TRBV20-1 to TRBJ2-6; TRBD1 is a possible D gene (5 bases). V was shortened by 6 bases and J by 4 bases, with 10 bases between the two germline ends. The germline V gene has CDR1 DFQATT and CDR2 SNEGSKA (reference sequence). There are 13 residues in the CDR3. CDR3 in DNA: TGCAGTGCCCAGGGTCCCGGGGCCAACGTCCTGACTTTC. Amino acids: CSAQGPGANVLTF.

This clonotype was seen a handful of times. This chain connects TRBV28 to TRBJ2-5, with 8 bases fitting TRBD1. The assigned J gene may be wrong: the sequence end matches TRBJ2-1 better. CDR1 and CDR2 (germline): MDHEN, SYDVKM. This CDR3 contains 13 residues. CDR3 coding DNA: TGTGCCAGCAGTTTATCAGGGGGCGGGGAGCAGTTCTTC. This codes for CASSLSGGGEQFF.

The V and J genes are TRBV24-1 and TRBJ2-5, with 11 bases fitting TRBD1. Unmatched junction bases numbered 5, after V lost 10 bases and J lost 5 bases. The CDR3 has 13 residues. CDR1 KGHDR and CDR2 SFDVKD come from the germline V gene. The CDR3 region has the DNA TGTGCCACAGGACAGGGGGCATCGGAGACCCAGTACTTC. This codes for CATGQGASETQYF.

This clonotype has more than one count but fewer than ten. CDR3 loop: CASSSLDRVRGALHF. CDR3 nucleotides: TGTGCCAGCAGTTCGCTGGATCGTGTTCGTGGGGCCCTCCACTTT. V is TRBV6-6 and J is TRBJ1-6, with D hard to call. V was shortened by 4 bases and J by 14 bases, with 21 bases between the two germline ends. The CDR3 is made up of 15 amino acids. The germline gives CDR1 MNHNY, CDR2 SVGAGI (reference sequence).

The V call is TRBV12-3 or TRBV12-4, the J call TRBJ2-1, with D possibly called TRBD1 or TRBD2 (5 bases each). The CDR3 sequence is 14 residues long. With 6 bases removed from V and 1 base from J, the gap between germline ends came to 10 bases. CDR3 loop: CASSGAQSYNEQFF. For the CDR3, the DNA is TGTGCCAGCAGCGGGGCCCAATCCTACAATGAGCAGTTCTTC.

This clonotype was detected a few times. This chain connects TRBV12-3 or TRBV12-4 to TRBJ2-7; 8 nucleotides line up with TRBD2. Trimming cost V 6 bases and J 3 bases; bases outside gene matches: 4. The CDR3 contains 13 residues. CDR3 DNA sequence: TGTGCCAGCAGCCCGGGGGGGGTCTACGAGCAGTACTTC. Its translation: CASSPGGVYEQYF.

The CDR3 sequence: CASSQASMTTNEKLFF. The CDR3 nucleotides read TGTGCCAGCAGCCAAGCCTCCATGACAACTAATGAAAAACTGTTTTTT. The V call is TRBV4-2, the J call TRBJ1-4; D uncertain. The CDR3 covers 16 residues. CDR1 is LGHNA and CDR2 is YNFKEQ in the germline V gene. V was pared by 1 base and J by 0 bases, with 9 bases between.

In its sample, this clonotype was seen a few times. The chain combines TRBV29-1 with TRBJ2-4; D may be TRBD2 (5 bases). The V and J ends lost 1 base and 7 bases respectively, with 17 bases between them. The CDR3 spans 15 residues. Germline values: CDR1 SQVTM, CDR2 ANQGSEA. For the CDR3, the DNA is TGCAGCGTTGAAGGAAGTGGAGCGGCACGGAACATTCAGTACTTC. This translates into CSVEGSGAARNIQYF.